The clone carrying this T cell receptor (beta chain) showed up just a few times. The antigen is unknown. The entry originates in a study of regulatory T cells in long-lasting Graves disease. Study results and caveats: Blood alone, not thyroid tissue, was studied. Newly diagnosed patients had higher TCR diversity than persistent Graves' patients did. Preferential use of TRBV28, TRBJ1-2 and TRBJ2-5 was seen in persistent disease.

The ends were cut back, 3 bases at V and 0 bases at J, with 15 bases in the middle. CDR3 size: 18 residues. Germline lookup yields CDR1 MDHEN and CDR2 SYDVKM. The sample's time point: newly diagnosed GD, antithyroid drugs for less than 3 months. PBMC-extracted RNA yielded the TCR library. TCR beta libraries were built with iRepertoire HTBI primers and Arm-PCR of CDR3 regions. TCRdb reprocessed the multiplex PCR reads with MiXCR, giving one entry per CDR3 protein. The repertoire includes 250,000 to 400,000 distinct CDR3 sequences, 15% to 20% of them detected once, and about 40% sits in the top ten. The receptor's source is a female donor with Graves disease. The genes are TRBV28 and TRBJ2-6; the D gene is possibly TRBD1 (6 bases). The sequencing used peripheral blood mononuclear cells (PBMCs), collected at new diagnosis, from a patient treated with antithyroid drugs. CDR3 amino acids: CASSFRGQNPSGANVLTF. The CDR3 nucleotides are TGTGCCAGCAGTTTCCGAGGACAGAATCCCTCTGGGGCCAACGTCCTGACTTTC.